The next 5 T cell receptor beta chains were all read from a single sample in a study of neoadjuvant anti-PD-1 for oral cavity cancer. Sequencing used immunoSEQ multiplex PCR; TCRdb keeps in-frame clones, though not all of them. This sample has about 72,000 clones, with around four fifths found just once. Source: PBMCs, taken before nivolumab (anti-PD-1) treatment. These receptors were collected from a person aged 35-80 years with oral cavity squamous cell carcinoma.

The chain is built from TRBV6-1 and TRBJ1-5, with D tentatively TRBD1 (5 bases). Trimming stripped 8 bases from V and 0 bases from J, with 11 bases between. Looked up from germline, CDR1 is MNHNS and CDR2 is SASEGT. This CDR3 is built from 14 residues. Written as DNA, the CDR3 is TGTGCCAGCCGAGACAGAGTTAGCAATCAGCCCCAGCATTTT. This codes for CASRDRVSNQPQHF.

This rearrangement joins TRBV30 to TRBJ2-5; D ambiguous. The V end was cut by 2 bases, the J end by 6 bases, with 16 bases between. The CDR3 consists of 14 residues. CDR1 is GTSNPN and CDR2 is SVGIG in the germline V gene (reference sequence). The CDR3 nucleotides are TGTGCCTGGAGTTCACTTAGGACGAGGAAGACCCAGTACTTC. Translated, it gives CAWSSLRTRKTQYF.

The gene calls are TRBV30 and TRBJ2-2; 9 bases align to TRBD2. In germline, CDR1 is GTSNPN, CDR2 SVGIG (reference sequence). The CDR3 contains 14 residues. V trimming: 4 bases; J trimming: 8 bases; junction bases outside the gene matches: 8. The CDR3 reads CAWTGTSIEGELFF. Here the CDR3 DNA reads TGTGCCTGGACCGGGACTAGCATAGAAGGGGAGCTGTTTTTT. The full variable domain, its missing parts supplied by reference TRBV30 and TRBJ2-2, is SQTIHQWPATLVQPVGSPLSLECTVEGTSNPNLYWYRQAAGRGLQLLFYSVGIGQISSEVPQNLSASRPQDRQFILSSKKLLLSDSGFYLCAWTGTSIEGELFFGEGSRLTVL.

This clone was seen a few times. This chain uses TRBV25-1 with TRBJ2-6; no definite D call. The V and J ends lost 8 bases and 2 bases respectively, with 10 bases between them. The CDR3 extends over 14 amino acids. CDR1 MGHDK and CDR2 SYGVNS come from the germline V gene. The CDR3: CASEPATGANVLTF. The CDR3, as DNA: TGTGCCAGCGAGCCGGCTACTGGGGCCAACGTCCTGACTTTC.

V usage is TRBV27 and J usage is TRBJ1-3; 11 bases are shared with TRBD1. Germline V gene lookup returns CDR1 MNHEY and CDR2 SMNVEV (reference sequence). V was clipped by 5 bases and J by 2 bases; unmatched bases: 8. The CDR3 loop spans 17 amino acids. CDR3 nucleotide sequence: TGTGCCAGCAGTCCTGCCCCGGGACAGGGGGCTGGAAACACCATATATTTT. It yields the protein CASSPAPGQGAGNTIYF.